These 9 T cell receptor beta chains share one sample of origin, sequenced in a study of control samples from healthy donors and cancer patients. Generated by immunoSEQ multiplex PCR, the TCRdb table keeps only in-frame clones and is missing some. The table shows some 120,000 clones, with 89% occurring only once. The sequencing input was blood. The receptors shown here come from a man aged 50 to 59 in good health.

J is TRBJ1-6 and V is TRBV15; weak D call: TRBD1 (5 bases). The CDR3 consists of 14 residues. From germline, CDR1 is LNHNV and CDR2 YYDKDF (reference sequence). The ends were cut back, 6 bases at V and 0 bases at J, with 6 bases in the middle. CDR3 in amino acids: CATSGHSYNSPLHF. CDR3 nucleotide sequence: TGTGCCACCAGTGGACACTCCTATAATTCACCCCTCCACTTT. Filled out from reference TRBV15 and TRBJ1-6, the complete variable domain reads DAMVIQNPRYQVTQFGKPVTLSCSQTLNHNVMYWYQQKSSQAPKLLFHYYDKDFNNEADTPDNFQSRRPNTSFCFLDIRSPGLGDTAMYLCATSGHSYNSPLHFGNGTRLTVT.

This clone appeared a single time. The chain couples TRBV12-3 or TRBV12-4 to TRBJ1-1; perhaps TRBD1 as D (5 bases). This CDR3 contains 13 residues. V was trimmed by 7 bases and J by 5 bases, leaving 14 bases between them. CDR3 nucleotides: TGTGCCAGCACCCACGGGGGGGGGACTGAAGCTTTCTTT. It codes for CASTHGGGTEAFF.

The gene calls are TRBV3-1 (or the pseudogene TRBV3-2) and TRBJ1-2; a weak D match, TRBD1 (6 bases). The V gene lost 4 bases and the J gene lost 0 bases, with 15 bases spanning the gap. Germline values: CDR1 LGHDT, CDR2 YNNKEL (reference sequence). This CDR3 is 16 amino acids long. The CDR3 bases are TGTGCCAGCAGCCCCCCCCAGGGGACAACTAACTATGGCTACACCTTC. Translation: CASSPPQGTTNYGYTF.

The rearrangement uses TRBV9 and TRBJ2-7, with TRBD2 identical over 10 bases. The CDR3 is 15 residues long. Looked up from germline, CDR1 is SGDLS and CDR2 is YYNGEE. J was trimmed by 2 bases and V by 4 bases; bases with no gene match: 6. CDR3 coding DNA: TGTGCCAGCAGCTTAGCGGGGGGACCCCCCTACGAGCAGTACTTC. It yields the protein CASSLAGGPPYEQYF.

V gene TRBV5-8 combines with J gene TRBJ1-2; 7 positions agree with TRBD1. V dropped 2 bases and J dropped 4; count of bases not matched to a gene: 5. The CDR3 sequence is 14 residues long. CDR1 and CDR2 (germline): SGHTS, YDEGEE. CDR3 residues: CASSLTGDRYGYTF. Here the CDR3 DNA reads TGTGCCAGCAGCTTAACAGGGGACCGCTATGGCTACACCTTC.

As regards this clone: The identical CDR3 is also encoded by other nucleotide sequences in the sample. This chain connects TRBV5-6 to TRBJ1-2; D is uncertain. V lost 0 bases and J lost 5, with 8 bases in between. Germline values: CDR1 SGHDT, CDR2 YYEEEE. This CDR3 region has 13 residues. CDR3 in amino acids: CASSLAGGYGYTF. In DNA form, the CDR3 reads TGTGCCAGCAGCTTGGCCGGAGGGTATGGCTACACCTTC.

The chain has TRBV9 and TRBJ2-7; 9 bases fit TRBD2. The trim removed 3 bases at V and 0 bases at J, leaving 4 bases unmatched. Germline loops: CDR1 SGDLS, CDR2 YYNGEE. CDR3 length equals 15 residues. DNA for the CDR3: TGTGCCAGCAGCGCGGCTAGCGGGGTCTCCTACGAGCAGTACTTC. As protein: CASSAASGVSYEQYF.

The V gene is TRBV30, the J gene TRBJ2-7, with 8 bases fitting TRBD1. Per the germline V gene, CDR1 is GTSNPN and CDR2 is SVGIG (reference sequence). V was pared by 4 bases and J by 5 bases, with 7 bases of the junction left unmatched. The CDR3 runs to 13 residues. CDR3 bases: TGTGCCTGGAATGGTGCAGGGGGCCACGAGCAGTACTTC. This encodes CAWNGAGGHEQYF.

The table lists this clone with a few counts. In this CDR3 the conserved last residue, phenylalanine or tryptophan, is missing, so a read error is likely. Because the CDR3's place on the DNA is in doubt, the DNA is left out and the CDR3 is given as listed by TCRdb. The CDR3 sequence: CASSIALGPLYI. The chain employs TRBV19 and TRBJ1-1. The CDR3 numbers 12 amino acids, ends counted. Germline CDR1 LNHDA, CDR2 SQIVND (reference sequence).